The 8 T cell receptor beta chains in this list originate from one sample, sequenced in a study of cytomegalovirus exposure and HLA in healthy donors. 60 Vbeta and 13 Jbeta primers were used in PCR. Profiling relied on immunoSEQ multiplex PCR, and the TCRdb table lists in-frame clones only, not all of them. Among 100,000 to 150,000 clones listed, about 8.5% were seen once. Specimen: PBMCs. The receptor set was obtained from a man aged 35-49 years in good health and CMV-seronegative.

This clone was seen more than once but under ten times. In nucleotides, the CDR3 is TGTGCCAGTAGAGACAGGGGGTCCTATGGCTACACCTTC. It translates to CASRDRGSYGYTF. V gene TRBV19 combines with J gene TRBJ1-2; 9 nucleotides match TRBD1. The V gene's germline CDR1 is LNHDA and CDR2 SQIVND (reference sequence). Trimming removed 6 bases from V and 4 bases from J; junction bases left unmatched: 3. The CDR3 covers 13 residues. Variable domain in full (rest from reference TRBV19 and TRBJ1-2): DGGITQSPKYLFRKEGQNVTLSCEQNLNHDAMYWYRQDPGQGLRLIYYSQIVNDFQKGDIAEGYSVSREKKESFPLTVTSAQKNPTAFYLCASRDRGSYGYTFGSGTRLTVV.

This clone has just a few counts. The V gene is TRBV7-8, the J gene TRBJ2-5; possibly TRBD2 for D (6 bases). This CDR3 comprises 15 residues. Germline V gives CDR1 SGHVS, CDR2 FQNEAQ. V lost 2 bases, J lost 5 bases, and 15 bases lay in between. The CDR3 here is CASSLPQLAGETQYF. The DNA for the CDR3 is TGTGCCAGCAGCTTACCCCAGCTGGCGGGGGAGACCCAGTACTTC. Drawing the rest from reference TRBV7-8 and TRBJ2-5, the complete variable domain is GAGVSQSPRYKVAKRGQDVALRCDPISGHVSLFWYQQALGQGPEFLTYFQNEAQLDKSGLPSDRFFAERPEGSVSTLKIQRTQQEDSAVYLCASSLPQLAGETQYFGPGTRLLVL.

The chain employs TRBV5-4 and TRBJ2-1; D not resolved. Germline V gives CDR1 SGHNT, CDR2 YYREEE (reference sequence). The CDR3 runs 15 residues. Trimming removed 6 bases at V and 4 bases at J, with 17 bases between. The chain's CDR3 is CASTPGPLPYNEQFF. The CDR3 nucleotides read TGTGCCAGCACTCCAGGTCCCCTTCCTTACAATGAGCAGTTCTTC. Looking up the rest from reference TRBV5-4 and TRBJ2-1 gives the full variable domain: ETGVTQSPTHLIKTRGQQVTLRCSSQSGHNTVSWYQQALGQGPQFIFQYYREEENGRGNFPPRFSGLQFPNYSSELNVNALELDDSALYLCASTPGPLPYNEQFFGPGTRLTVL.

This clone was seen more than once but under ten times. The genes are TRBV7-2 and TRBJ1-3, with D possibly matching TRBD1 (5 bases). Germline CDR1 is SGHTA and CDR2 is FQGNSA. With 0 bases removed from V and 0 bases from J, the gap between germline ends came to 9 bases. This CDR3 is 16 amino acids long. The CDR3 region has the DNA TGTGCCAGCAGCTTAGCGCCCAGGGCCTCTGGAAACACCATATATTTT. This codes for CASSLAPRASGNTIYF.

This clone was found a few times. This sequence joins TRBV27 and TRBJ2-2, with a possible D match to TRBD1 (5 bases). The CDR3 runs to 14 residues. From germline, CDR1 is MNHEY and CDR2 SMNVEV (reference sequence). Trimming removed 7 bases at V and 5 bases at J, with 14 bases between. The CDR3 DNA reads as TGTGCCAGCATGAAGGGGATAAGGACCGGGGAGCTGTTTTTT. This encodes CASMKGIRTGELFF.

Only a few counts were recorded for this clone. CDR3 in DNA: TGCAGCGTTTCACGGGGGTCCGACACAGATACGCAGTATTTT. Protein sequence: CSVSRGSDTDTQYF. The chain links TRBV29-1 to TRBJ2-3, with D possibly TRBD2 on 6 matching bases. The CDR3 sequence is 14 residues long. Deletions cut 5 bases from V and 2 bases from J, with 14 bases between. Germline V gives CDR1 SQVTM, CDR2 ANQGSEA.

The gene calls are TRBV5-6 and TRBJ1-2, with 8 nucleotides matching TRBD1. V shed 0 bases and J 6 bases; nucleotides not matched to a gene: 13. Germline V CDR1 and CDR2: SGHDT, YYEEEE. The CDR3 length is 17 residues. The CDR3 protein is CASSLVMGPGGQNGYTF. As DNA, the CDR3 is TGTGCCAGCAGCTTGGTGATGGGCCCAGGGGGCCAGAATGGCTACACCTTC. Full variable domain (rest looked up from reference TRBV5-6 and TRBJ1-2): DAGVTQSPTHLIKTRGQQVTLRCSPKSGHDTVSWYQQALGQGPQFIFQYYEEEERQRGNFPDRFSGHQFPNYSSELNVNALLLGDSALYLCASSLVMGPGGQNGYTFGSGTRLTVV.

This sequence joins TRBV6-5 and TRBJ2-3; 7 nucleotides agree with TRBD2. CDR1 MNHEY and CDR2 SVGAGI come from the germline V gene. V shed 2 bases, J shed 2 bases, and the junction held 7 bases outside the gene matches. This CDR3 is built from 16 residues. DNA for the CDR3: TGTGCCAGCAGTTACGAGGCTAGCGGTCTCACAGATACGCAGTATTTT. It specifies CASSYEASGLTDTQYF.